This T cell receptor beta chain is drawn from a study of cytotoxic CD8 clonotypes in ibrutinib-treated CLL. Only in-frame clones appear in the TCRdb table, and some are missing; sequencing was by immunoSEQ multiplex PCR. The sample has around 60,000 clones, about three quarters seen once. The germline CDR1 and CDR2 sequences are SGHTA and FQGTGA. J lost 4 bases, V lost 2 bases, and 4 bases had no gene match. The CDR3 sequence is 15 residues long. This TCR derives from a human donor with chronic lymphocytic leukemia. The chain is built from TRBV7-3 and TRBJ2-1; 8 nucleotides agree with TRBD2. This sample comprised PBMCs, obtained after 12 months of ibrutinib treatment. This CDR3 reads CASSLASGPYNEQFF. In DNA, the CDR3 is TGTGCCAGCAGCTTAGCTAGCGGGCCTTACAATGAGCAGTTCTTC.